This T cell receptor beta chain was retrieved from a study of T cells in Graves' hyperthyroidism and ophthalmopathy (dated by TCRdb to 2018 to 2020). For the study in its entirety: Peripheral blood was collected at initial diagnosis, before any treatment. TCR V-J signatures able to tell the groups apart were searched for in a discovery cohort of 90 to 100 patients, of whom roughly 42 had Graves' ophthalmopathy and around 56 had stable Graves' hyperthyroidism. Whether ophthalmopathy could be predicted prospectively was tested in an independent validation cohort made up of under 20 hyperthyroidism patients plus 17 patients who later progressed to ophthalmopathy. For training and testing, the 100 patients in the discovery cohort were randomly divided in a 7:3 ratio. The study also compared thyroid tissue and blood T-cell repertoires from roughly 6 Graves' hyperthyroidism patients. Once sampling was done, hyperthyroidism patients were given methimazole at a starting dose of 30 mg daily, whereas ophthalmopathy patients were given high-dose intravenous methylprednisolone. TCR Vbeta CDR3 sequencing of 120 to 150 peripheral blood samples (43 ophthalmopathy, some 75 hyperthyroidism and about 17 progressor patients) is reported in the paper. The investigation overall reported the following: Most expanded thyroid clonotypes (frequency above 0.001) were also detected in blood, suggesting blood repertoires may reflect thyroid immune responses. Sample size was not statistically predetermined, and investigators were not blinded to group allocation. A 13 V-J signature model separated ophthalmopathy from stable hyperthyroidism, with approximately 87% sensitivity and roughly 84% specificity in cross-validation and 80%/75% in testing. During validation, the model predicted progression to ophthalmopathy a median of around 6 months ahead of onset, with around 71% sensitivity and 72.22% specificity.

This clonotype was observed at least ten times. What antigen it recognizes has not been identified. Base qualities are not at hand, and no much larger clone is one base apart. Stable Graves' hyperthyroidism was defined as the absence of progression to ophthalmopathy over 18 months of follow-up. The hyperthyroidism patients were between 18 and 65 years old and newly diagnosed, with a disease duration of less than 2 months. Any patient with an uncontrolled infection, another autoimmune disease, pregnancy or lactation was excluded. Diagnoses were established on the basis of clinical symptoms, serum thyroxine and TRAb, thyroid ultrasound, and orbital computed tomography. PBMCs were isolated from about 10 ml of fresh peripheral blood by Ficoll-Paque density gradient centrifugation. Total RNA was extracted using Trizol reagent, and RNA quality was assessed on an Agilent 2100 Bioanalyzer. Taken from cysteine to phenylalanine, the CDR3 has 15 residues. Only CDR3 DNA remains: 45 bases, in frame from the first base. CDR1 and CDR2, per the germline V gene (reference sequence), are LNHNV and YYDKDF. Trimming removed 0 bases from V and 5 bases from J, leaving 11 bases between the germline ends.

The TCR beta CDR3 regions were amplified from the RNA transcripts. For the first round of RT-PCR on the TCR CDR3, the HTBI primer set was used together with the Qiagen OneStep RT-PCR kit. Libraries were constructed in a second round of multiplex PCR, after which size selection and purification were carried out. Sequencing of the libraries was done on an Illumina HiSeq2000 using paired-end 100 bp reads. The paper's data handling went like this. SOAPnuke was used to process the raw data, removing reads that contained adapters or uncalled bases, had a mean Phred below 15, or lacked an exact match to the constant primer or identifier. COPE v1.2.5 was used to merge high-quality paired reads, and clonotypes were defined as unique nucleotide sequences. Clonotypes were aligned to IMGT TRBV, TRBD and TRBJ reference segments using MiTCR v1.1. Only V-J combinations with frequency above 0.0001, covering roughly 99% of repertoires, were analysed. The TCS score was defined as the ratio of F50 (clonal expansion) to E x V (chaos), calculated using BLOSUM62-based TCRdist between CDR3 peptides within each V-J. Welch's t-statistics and random forest reduced 514 V-J features to 13, which were used in a naive Bayes classifier (R e1071). TCRdb reprocessed the public reads (quality trimming at Q25 with fastp, clone calling with MiXCR) and kept in-frame beta chains. Entries are consolidated by CDR3 protein sequence, retaining the most common genes and DNA. TCRdb assigned the V and J calls; the authors' analysis was not used. The sample table lists about 520,000 distinct CDR3 sequences, 20% of them with a count of one. The top ten clonotypes cover about a quarter of the sample.

The clonotype comes from a man between 18 and 35 years old with Graves' hyperthyroidism. The sequenced sample was blood. This receptor chain uses TRBV15 and TRBJ1-3; tentative D gene TRBD1, with 6 bases matching. The bases read TGTGCCACCAGCAGAGATACCCGGGGGCGAAACACCATATATTTT. This yields the protein CATSRDTRGRNTIYF.